The rows below give T cell receptor beta chains drawn from one sample of a study of identical twins. TCRdb redid the calling of the 5' RACE reads with MiXCR, one entry per CDR3 protein. The sample lists roughly 750,000 distinct CDR3 sequences, around 21% occurring once. The same sample was also studied in work on T cells expressing NK-cell markers.

The sample was PBMCs. The receptors originated from a woman younger than 35 in good health. CDR3s include the opening cysteine and the closing phenylalanine or tryptophan. The D gene is left open where the match is weak. Some rows have no size entry. The others give once, few or many, or a class for an expanded clone.

-	16	few	TRBV20-1	TRBJ1-1	TGCAGTGCTAGAGGTGGGGGGGTAGGGAGGAACACTGAAGCTTTCTTT	CSARGGGVGRNTEAFF
-	13	-	TRBV6-1	TRBJ2-7	TGTGCCAGCAGCCCACGAGGGGCGAAGGAGCAGTACTTC	CASSPRGAKEQYF
-	15	few	TRBV6-5	TRBJ1-1	TGTGCCAGCAGTTACCGGAGGGACGGGGGCACTGAAGCTTTCTTT	CASSYRRDGGTEAFF
-	15	-	TRBV9	TRBJ1-5	TGTGCCAGCAGCGTAGAGGGGGATAGCAATCAGCCCCAGCACTTT	CASSVEGDSNQPQHF
-	13	-	TRBV27	TRBJ1-1	TGTGCCAGCGCTACGGGGAGAAACACTGAAGCTTTCTTT	CASATGRNTEAFF
TRBD1	14	-	TRBV11-2	TRBJ2-7	TGTGCCAGCAGCTCCCGGGACAGGGTCGACGAGCAGTACTTC	CASSSRDRVDEQYF
-	15	many	TRBV29-1	TRBJ1-2	TGCAGCGTTGGGGCAGGCAAGGGGGTTAACTATGGCTACACCTTC	CSVGAGKGVNYGYTF
TRBD2	15	many	TRBV12-3/TRBV12-4	TRBJ2-1	TGTGCCAGCAGTTCTGGACTAGCGGGGGTGGGTGAGCAGTTCTTC	CASSSGLAGVGEQFF
-	14	few	TRBV6-5	TRBJ2-2	TGTGCCAGCAGTTACTCGGTAAACACCGGGGAGCTGTTTTTT	CASSYSVNTGELFF
TRBD2	15	few	TRBV12-3/TRBV12-4	TRBJ2-5	TGTGCCAGCAGTTTAATCGTGGGGGGGACGGGGACCCAGTACTTC	CASSLIVGGTGTQYF
TRBD1	14	-	TRBV12-3/TRBV12-4	TRBJ1-1	TGTGCCAGCAGTTTACAGACAGGGCGCACTGAAGCTTTCTTT	CASSLQTGRTEAFF
-	14	-	TRBV12-3/TRBV12-4	TRBJ1-2	TGTGCCAGCAGTTTTAAGGGACGAGGGGATGGCTACACCTTC	CASSFKGRGDGYTF
-	10	-	TRBV30	TRBJ2-3	TGTGCCTGGAGGGGAGATACGCAGTATTTT	CAWRGDTQYF
-	15	-	TRBV20-1	TRBJ2-1	TGCAGTGCTCCCGCGGCCTCACTCGAGCGCGGCGAGCAGTTCTTC	CSAPAASLERGEQFF
TRBD1	16	few	TRBV6-1	TRBJ2-6	TGTGCCAGCAGCTTCAGGGGGCTTGGTGGGGCCAACGTCCTGACTTTC	CASSFRGLGGANVLTF
-	15	-	TRBV7-2	TRBJ2-5	TGTGCCAGCAGCTTAATGCGCCAGTTACAAGAGACCCAGTACTTC	CASSLMRQLQETQYF
TRBD1	12	few	TRBV12-3/TRBV12-4	TRBJ1-5	TGTGCCAGCAGGAGGGGGCACCAGCCCCAGCATTTT	CASRRGHQPQHF
TRBD1	12	many	TRBV10-3	TRBJ1-1	TGTGCCATCAGAACAGGGGACACTGAAGCTTTCTTT	CAIRTGDTEAFF
-	16	many	TRBV9	TRBJ2-1	TGTGCCAGCACCCTTAGCGGAGGAAGGGCCTACAATGAGCAGTTCTTC	CASTLSGGRAYNEQFF
TRBD1	14	few	TRBV10-3	TRBJ1-2	TGTGCCATTGCCAAGACAGGGGCTAACTATGGCTACACCTTC	CAIAKTGANYGYTF
-	16	few	TRBV6-5	TRBJ2-7	TGTGCCAGCAGTTACTCTTCGGGCATCCCGTCATACGAGCAGTACTTC	CASSYSSGIPSYEQYF
-	16	-	TRBV5-1	TRBJ1-1	TGCGCCAGCAGCTATAGGCGGCAGCAAACCAACACTGAAGCTTTCTTT	CASSYRRQQTNTEAFF
-	15	few	TRBV7-2	TRBJ2-7	TGTGCCAGCAGCTCTCAGGTCGGGGGCCCTTACGAGCAGTACTTC	CASSSQVGGPYEQYF
-	16	-	TRBV3-1	TRBJ2-3	TGTGCCAGCAGCCTGGGAGCCCGAGGCACGACAGATACGCAGTATTTT	CASSLGARGTTDTQYF
TRBD1	13	few	TRBV29-1	TRBJ2-1	TGCAGCGTTGGGGACAGGGTGATTAATGAGCAGTTCTTC	CSVGDRVINEQFF
-	12	-	TRBV30	TRBJ1-5	TGTGCCTGGGGAAGAGGAAATCAGCCCCAGCATTTT	CAWGRGNQPQHF